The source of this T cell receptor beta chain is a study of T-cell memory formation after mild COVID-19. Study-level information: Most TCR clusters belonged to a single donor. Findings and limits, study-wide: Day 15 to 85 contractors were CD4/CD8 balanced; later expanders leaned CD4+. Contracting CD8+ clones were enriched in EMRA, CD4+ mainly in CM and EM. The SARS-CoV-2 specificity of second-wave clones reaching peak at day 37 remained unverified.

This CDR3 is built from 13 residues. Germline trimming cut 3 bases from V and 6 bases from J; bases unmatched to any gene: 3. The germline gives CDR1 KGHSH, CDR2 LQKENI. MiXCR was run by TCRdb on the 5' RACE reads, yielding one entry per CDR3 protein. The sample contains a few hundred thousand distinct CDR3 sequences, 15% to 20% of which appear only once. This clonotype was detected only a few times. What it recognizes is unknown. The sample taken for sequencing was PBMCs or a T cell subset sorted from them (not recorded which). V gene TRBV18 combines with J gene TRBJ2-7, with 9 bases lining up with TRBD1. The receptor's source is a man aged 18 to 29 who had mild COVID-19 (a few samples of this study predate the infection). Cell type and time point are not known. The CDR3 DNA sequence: TGTGCCAGCTCACCTGGGACAGGGATCGAGCAGTACGTC. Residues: CASSPGTGIEQYV.